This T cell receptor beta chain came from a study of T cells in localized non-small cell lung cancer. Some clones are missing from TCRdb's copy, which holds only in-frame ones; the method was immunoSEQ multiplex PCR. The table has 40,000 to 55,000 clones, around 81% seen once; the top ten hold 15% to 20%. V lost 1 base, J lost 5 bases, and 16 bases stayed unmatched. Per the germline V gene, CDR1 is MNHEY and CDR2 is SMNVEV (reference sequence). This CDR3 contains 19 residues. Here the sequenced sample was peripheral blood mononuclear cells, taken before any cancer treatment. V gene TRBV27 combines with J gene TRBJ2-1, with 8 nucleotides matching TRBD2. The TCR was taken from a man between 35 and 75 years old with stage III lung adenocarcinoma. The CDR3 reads CASSLLPQSTSGIDNEQFF. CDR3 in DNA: TGTGCCAGCAGTTTATTACCACAATCAACTAGCGGCATCGACAATGAGCAGTTCTTC.